This T cell receptor (beta chain) was captured in a study of Graves' ophthalmopathy and Graves' hyperthyroidism. CDR1 KGHSH and CDR2 LQKENI come from the germline V gene. The V gene lost 3 bases and the J gene lost 1 base, with 6 bases spanning the gap. This CDR3 contains 13 residues. Transcripts of RNA were the source for amplifying TCR beta CDR3 regions. Second-round multiplex PCR came after a first-round RT-PCR that employed HTBI primers. TCRdb re-analysed the multiplex PCR reads in MiXCR, keeping a single row per CDR3 protein. The profile shows about 1.1 million distinct CDR3 sequences, approximately 35% of them singletons.

Sample: peripheral blood or thyroid tissue (not recorded which). This receptor was obtained from an adult man with Graves' hyperthyroidism. The J gene is TRBJ1-1, the V gene TRBV18; D is ambiguous. The CDR3: CASSPSQNTEAFF. In nucleotides, the CDR3 is TGTGCCAGCTCACCCAGTCAGAACACTGAAGCTTTCTTT.